This is a list of T cell receptor beta chains from one sample in a study of blood T cell repertoires in COVID-19. Method: immunoSEQ multiplex PCR; TCRdb's copy keeps in-frame clones and lacks some. The sample carries approximately 120,000 clones, about 80% recorded once. Sequencing was performed on peripheral blood. The receptors here all came from a human donor in a cohort sampled during active COVID-19. CDR3s include the opening cysteine and the closing phenylalanine or tryptophan. The order of the fields is J gene, clone size, V gene, D gene, CDR3 DNA, CDR3 protein. The D gene is left open where the match is weak. The size field is filled for only some rows; it gives once, few, many or a size class.

>TRBJ2-1|-|TRBV15|TRBD2
TGTGCCACCAGCGAGAGCCTTTCTAGCGGTTACAATGAGCAGTTCTTC
CATSESLSSGYNEQFF
>TRBJ1-2|-|TRBV5-1|-
TGCGCCAGCAGCCAGGGGACATTGGGCAACGATGGCTACACCTTC
CASSQGTLGNDGYTF
>TRBJ1-1|once|TRBV6-2/TRBV6-3|-
TGTGCCAGCAGTTACTCGAGACACTCTGAAGCTTTCTTT
CASSYSRHSEAFF
>TRBJ2-3|-|TRBV27|-
TGTGCCAGCAGCCGCGGCAATGGCCGGGGGACAGATACGCAGTATTTT
CASSRGNGRGTDTQYF
>TRBJ2-1|-|TRBV10-3|-
TGTGCCATCAGCCCCGACAGTAACAATGAGCAGTTCTTC
CAISPDSNNEQFF
>TRBJ2-1|-|TRBV7-2|TRBD2
TGTGCCAGCAGCTTAGGCGGGAGCTATGATGAGCAGTTCTTC
CASSLGGSYDEQFF
>TRBJ2-3|-|TRBV7-9|TRBD2
TGTGCCAGCAGTGCACTAGCGGGATCAGGACGAGATACGCAGTATTTT
CASSALAGSGRDTQYF
>TRBJ2-1|-|TRBV5-4|TRBD1
TGTGCCAGCAGCTCGGCCTCCGGGACAGGGCATCTCAATGAGCAGTTCTTC
CASSSASGTGHLNEQFF
>TRBJ2-7|-|TRBV3-1/TRBV3-2|-
TGTGCCAGCAGCCAACATGTCGGGAAACTCGCCTACGAGCAGTACTTC
CASSQHVGKLAYEQYF
>TRBJ1-5|-|TRBV28|-
TGTGCCAGCACCTGGGGGGGTTATCAGCCCCAGCATTTT
CASTWGGYQPQHF
>TRBJ2-1|-|TRBV7-3|-
TGTGCCAGCAGCCCCCAGAGACTTAACTCCTACAATGAGCAGTTCTTC
CASSPQRLNSYNEQFF
>TRBJ2-5|-|TRBV9|-
TGTGCCAGTTTCACCCGCCGGGACTCTCCGAGGGGGGGATACCAAGAGACCCAGTACTTC
CASFTRRDSPRGGYQETQYF
>TRBJ2-7|-|TRBV19|TRBD1
TGTGCCAGTAGTGATACCGGGACAGGGAAATCCTACGAGCAGTACTTC
CASSDTGTGKSYEQYF
>TRBJ1-3|-|TRBV18|TRBD1
TGTGCCAGCGCGACAGGGATAACTGGAAACACCATATATTTT
CASATGITGNTIYF
>TRBJ1-4|-|TRBV14|TRBD1
TGTGCCAGCAGCCCCGGGGACAGTGCCGCCGAAAAACTGTTTTTT
CASSPGDSAAEKLFF
>TRBJ2-1|-|TRBV7-9|TRBD2
TGTGCCAGCAGCACTTTACTAGCGGGAGGACTGTTCTTC
CASSTLLAGGLFF
>TRBJ2-5|few|TRBV25-1|TRBD2
TGTGCCGGCACCCCTCCGGGGGGAGAGACCCAGTACTTC
CAGTPPGGETQYF
>TRBJ2-7|-|TRBV10-2|TRBD1
TGCGCCAGCGGGACAGGGGCCTACGAGCAGTACTTC
CASGTGAYEQYF
>TRBJ2-1|-|TRBV9|TRBD2
TGTGCCAGCGGTACCCAGCCGGGACTAGCATGGAATGAGCAGTTCTTC
CASGTQPGLAWNEQFF
>TRBJ1-1|few|TRBV3-1/TRBV3-2|TRBD1
TGTGCCAGCAGCCCAGGGACAGGAGGCATGAACACTGAAGCTTTCTTT
CASSPGTGGMNTEAFF
>TRBJ1-1|-|TRBV5-1|TRBD1
TGCGCCAGCAGCTTAATTGGACAGGGGGTTGACACTGAAGCTTTCTTT
CASSLIGQGVDTEAFF
>TRBJ2-5|-|TRBV7-2|-
TGTGCCAGCAGCCTACCCGGGGGTAGGTGGGAGACCCAGTACTTC
CASSLPGGRWETQYF
>TRBJ1-6|-|TRBV4-1|TRBD1
TGCGCCAGCAGCCAAGCCGGGACAGCAAATTCACCCCTCCACTTT
CASSQAGTANSPLHF
>TRBJ1-1|-|TRBV12-3/TRBV12-4|-
TGTGCCAGCAGTTCACTTGGAGGGGCAGCTTTCTTT
CASSSLGGAAFF
>TRBJ1-2|once|TRBV30|-
TGTGCCTGGACTACAGGGCTGGGCTACACCTTC
CAWTTGLGYTF
>TRBJ2-5|-|TRBV28|-
TGTGCCAGCAGTTTAGGGGGCTCCAGCAAAGAGACCCAGTACTTC
CASSLGGSSKETQYF
>TRBJ1-5|hyperexpanded|TRBV5-6|-
TGTGCCAGCAGCTTTTGGCAGAGCAATCAGCCCCAGCATTTT
CASSFWQSNQPQHF
>TRBJ1-1|-|TRBV7-9|-
TGTGCCAGCAGCGCCCTCCGAGGGAACACTGAAGCTTTCTTT
CASSALRGNTEAFF
>TRBJ2-7|-|TRBV3-1/TRBV3-2|-
TGTGCCAGCACGGTGGGGGGTCTGGGGGAGCAGTACTTC
CASTVGGLGEQYF
>TRBJ1-5|few|TRBV4-2|-
TGTGCCAGCAGCCAAGGAGTCTCTAAAACGCAGCCCCAGCATTTT
CASSQGVSKTQPQHF
>TRBJ2-1|few|TRBV27|TRBD2
TGTGCCAGCAGTCCCCCCAGAGTGACTAGCGGTTACGGTGAGCAGTTCTTC
CASSPPRVTSGYGEQFF
>TRBJ1-2|-|TRBV7-2|-
TGTGCCAGCAGCTTAATGCGGGCAGCCACTCACGGCTACACCTTC
CASSLMRAATHGYTF
>TRBJ1-2|once|TRBV2|-
TGTGCCAGCAGTGGGAACAGGCCTTCTAACTATGGCTACACCTTC
CASSGNRPSNYGYTF
>TRBJ1-5|-|TRBV6-9|TRBD1
TGTGCCAGCAGGACCAGGGACAGGGGCAATCAGCCCCAGCATTTT
CASRTRDRGNQPQHF
>TRBJ2-3|few|TRBV7-9|TRBD1
TGTGCCAGCAGCTTAGCGGGGCAGACAGGGGGTACAGATACGCAGTATTTT
CASSLAGQTGGTDTQYF
>TRBJ2-5|-|TRBV20-1|-
TGCAGTGCTGCGAGGGGGGGGAGCCAGTACTTC
CSAARGGSQYF
>TRBJ1-5|-|TRBV3-1/TRBV3-2|TRBD1
TGTGCCAGCAGCCCGTGGGACAGTGGTCAGCCCCAGCATTTT
CASSPWDSGQPQHF
>TRBJ2-3|-|TRBV19|TRBD2
TGTGCCAGTAGTATGTTCCTAGCGGGGAGCACAGATACGCAGTATTTT
CASSMFLAGSTDTQYF
>TRBJ1-3|few|TRBV5-1|-
TGCGCCAGCAGCTTGAATGGGGCCGGCTCTGGAAACACCATATATTTT
CASSLNGAGSGNTIYF
>TRBJ2-1|-|TRBV19|TRBD1
TGTGCCAGTAGTGTTGGGACAGGGGAGGCGGATGAGCAGTTCTTC
CASSVGTGEADEQFF
>TRBJ2-7|few|TRBV5-1|TRBD2
TGCGCCAGCAGCAGCAGGACGGGGGGCGAGCAGTACTTC
CASSSRTGGEQYF
>TRBJ1-3|few|TRBV9|-
TGTGCCAGCAGCGGCGCCGCAGGAACCTCTGGAAACACCATATATTTT
CASSGAAGTSGNTIYF
>TRBJ2-2|-|TRBV11-1|TRBD1
TGTGCCAGCAGCTTAACGGGACAGGGGACTACCGGGGAGCTGTTTTTT
CASSLTGQGTTGELFF
>TRBJ1-4|once|TRBV30|-
TGTGCCTGGAGTACGTGGCAGGCTGGAAAACTGTTTTTT
CAWSTWQAGKLFF
>TRBJ2-1|-|TRBV30|TRBD2
TGTGCCTGGAGTGTAGTCGGAATAGGTAGCGGGAGGAGTGGTGAGCAGTTCTTC
CAWSVVGIGSGRSGEQFF
>TRBJ1-2|-|TRBV28|TRBD1
TGTGCCAGCAGTCCTAGGGACAGATATTACACCTTC
CASSPRDRYYTF
>TRBJ2-7|few|TRBV28|-
TGTGCCAGCAGTGTTGCACAGAGCACCTACGAGCAGTACTTC
CASSVAQSTYEQYF
>TRBJ2-1|-|TRBV5-1|-
TGCGCCAGCAGCCCGGACTTGGATGAGCAGTTCTTC
CASSPDLDEQFF
>TRBJ2-1|-|TRBV28|TRBD2
TGTGCCAGCAGTTTTAGCGGGGGGGGGCCCTTTGAGCAGTTCTTC
CASSFSGGGPFEQFF
>TRBJ2-2|-|TRBV5-1|TRBD1
TGCGCCAGTAGGGTGGGGACAGCGAACACCGGGGAGCTGTTTTTT
CASRVGTANTGELFF
>TRBJ1-6|-|TRBV2|-
TGTGCCAGCAGTGACAGGGAGGGGGCACCCCTCCACTTT
CASSDREGAPLHF
>TRBJ2-1|-|TRBV5-1|-
TGCGCCAGCAGCTTGTTCAGAAACAATGAGCAGTTCTTC
CASSLFRNNEQFF
>TRBJ2-1|-|TRBV2|TRBD1
TGTGCCAGCAGGCTACAGGGGGTTTATATCGATGAGCAGTTCTTC
CASRLQGVYIDEQFF